This T cell receptor (beta chain) emerged from a study of blood T cell repertoires in COVID-19. About the study: The United States, Italy and Spain were the sources of the acute and convalescent COVID-19 samples. In each case, the material was cDNA or gDNA derived from T cells, B-cell-depleted T cells, or PBMCs.

Authors' data handling: Amplification from reference gene primers served as the basis for estimated nucleated cell counts. This table comes from immunoSEQ multiplex PCR, and its TCRdb copy is limited to in-frame clones, with some not included. V, J and clone size derive from that table, while D and trimming were established from the DNA sequence. The top ten clones hold roughly 1.3% of a sample with just under 300,000 clones, around 87% of them seen once. CDR1 is PRHDT and CDR2 is FYEKMQ in the germline V gene (reference sequence). The V end was cut by 1 base, the J end by 4 bases, with 13 bases between. CDR3 length: 15 amino acids.

The genes are TRBV13 and TRBJ1-2; perhaps TRBD1 as D (6 bases). The specimen was peripheral blood. This receptor was taken from a man between 65 and 85 years old with acute or convalescent COVID-19. CDR3 nucleotides: TGTGCCAGCAGCTTAGTACGGGGGGCGGGCTATGGCTACACCTTC. Its protein product is CASSLVRGAGYGYTF.